Listed here are 21 T cell receptor beta chains from one sample, sequenced in a study of cytomegalovirus exposure and HLA in healthy donors. Vbeta (60) and Jbeta (13) primers were used in the PCR. Method: immunoSEQ multiplex PCR; TCRdb's copy keeps in-frame clones and lacks some. The table records roughly 120,000 clones, approximately 80% of them present only once. Source material: PBMCs. Source of these receptors: a male donor in good health and CMV-seronegative.

This clone occurred a few times. The CDR3 region has the DNA TGCGCCAGCAGCCAACGGACTAGCGGGGAGACCCAGTACTTC. Protein sequence: CASSQRTSGETQYF. This chain links TRBV5-1 with TRBJ2-5; 11 bases match TRBD2. Per the germline V gene, CDR1 is SGHRS and CDR2 is YFSETQ. The CDR3 sequence is 14 residues long. V lost 4 bases, J lost 5 bases, and 4 bases stayed unmatched.

This chain links TRBV27 with TRBJ2-7, with 8 bases identical to TRBD2. V shed 5 bases and J 7 bases; nucleotides not matched to a gene: 10. Germline V CDR1 and CDR2: MNHEY, SMNVEV (reference sequence). The CDR3 sequence is 14 residues long. Written as DNA, the CDR3 is TGTGCCAGCAGTCTTGGACTAGCTTCACGGGAGCAGTACTTC. This sequence encodes CASSLGLASREQYF.

The J gene is TRBJ1-2, the V gene TRBV27; 8 nucleotides agree with TRBD1. The ends lost 5 bases at V and 2 bases at J; junction bases unmatched: 7. CDR3 length: 15 residues. Germline CDR1 and CDR2: MNHEY and SMNVEV (reference sequence). CDR3: CASSHRTGSNYGYTF. DNA for the CDR3: TGTGCCAGCAGTCATAGGACAGGGAGCAACTATGGCTACACCTTC.

The V and J genes are TRBV30 and TRBJ1-2, with a tentative D call TRBD1 (6 bases). The CDR3 is made up of 13 amino acids. V was shortened by 2 bases and J by 5 bases, with 12 bases between the two germline ends. Germline lookup yields CDR1 GTSNPN and CDR2 SVGIG (reference sequence). In DNA form, the CDR3 reads TGTGCCTGGAGTAGGGGGTCAATATATGGCTACACCTTC. It codes for CAWSRGSIYGYTF. Using reference TRBV30 and TRBJ1-2 for the parts outside the CDR3, the full variable domain is SQTIHQWPATLVQPVGSPLSLECTVEGTSNPNLYWYRQAAGRGLQLLFYSVGIGQISSEVPQNLSASRPQDRQFILSSKKLLLSDSGFYLCAWSRGSIYGYTFGSGTRLTVV.

This clone turned up a few times. The V call is TRBV4-1, the J call TRBJ2-7; 11 bases align to TRBD2. CDR3 length equals 18 residues. V lost 0 bases to trimming and J lost 6 bases; unmatched junction nucleotides: 13. Germline-derived CDR1 and CDR2 are MGHRA and YSYEKL. This chain's CDR3 is CASSQEGTSGGPSAEQYF. The CDR3 region has the DNA TGCGCCAGCAGCCAAGAAGGGACTAGCGGAGGACCCTCGGCCGAGCAGTACTTC.

V usage is TRBV6-5 and J usage is TRBJ2-2; D ambiguous. The V end was cut by 4 bases, the J end by 0 bases, with 9 bases between. The CDR3 runs to 15 residues. Germline lookup yields CDR1 MNHEY and CDR2 SVGAGI. CDR3 residues: CASSFTPTNTGELFF. CDR3 nucleotide sequence: TGTGCCAGCAGTTTTACACCCACGAACACCGGGGAGCTGTTTTTT.

The gene calls are TRBV6-6 and TRBJ2-7; 8 nucleotides agree with TRBD1. In germline, CDR1 is MNHNY, CDR2 SVGAGI (reference sequence). This CDR3 region has 14 residues. Unmatched junction bases numbered 3, after V lost 2 bases and J lost 3 bases. CDR3 loop: CASSYGGQGYEQYF. In DNA form, the CDR3 reads TGTGCCAGCAGTTACGGAGGACAGGGCTACGAGCAGTACTTC.

This clone was detected only once. The chain joins TRBV5-1 to TRBJ1-1; D perhaps matches TRBD1 (5 bases). The CDR3 extends over 15 amino acids. Germline assignment: CDR1 SGHRS and CDR2 YFSETQ. V lost 5 bases to trimming and J lost 1 base, with 15 bases between them. The CDR3 region has the DNA TGCGCCAGCAGGCCAGGGTCCTCTGGGAACACTGAAGCTTTCTTT. This gives the protein CASRPGSSGNTEAFF.

J is TRBJ2-7 and V is TRBV6-1; 7 nucleotides line up with TRBD1. From germline, CDR1 is MNHNS and CDR2 SASEGT. The CDR3 totals 17 residues. V was pared by 0 bases and J by 2 bases, with 10 bases of the junction left unmatched. In DNA form, the CDR3 reads TGTGCCAGCAGTGAAGCGCCTCACAGGGGTACTCCCTACGAGCAGTACTTC. This sequence encodes CASSEAPHRGTPYEQYF.

The chain recombines TRBV7-9 with TRBJ1-1; maybe TRBD1 (6 bases). Trimming removed 2 bases from V and 5 bases from J, with 12 bases in between. The CDR3 is 14 residues long. Germline V CDR1 and CDR2: SEHNR, FQNEAQ (reference sequence). The CDR3 nucleotides are TGTGCCAGCAGCTTAAGGGACATTGATACTGAAGCTTTCTTT. Protein sequence: CASSLRDIDTEAFF.

This clone occurred a few times. CDR3 sequence (DNA): TGTGCCTGGAGTGTGGGCAGTCAAGCTTTCTTT. It translates to CAWSVGSQAFF. The genes are TRBV30 and TRBJ1-1; no reliable D call. CDR1 is GTSNPN, CDR2 SVGIG, per germline (reference sequence). Trimming removed 0 bases from V and 9 bases from J, with 8 bases in between. This CDR3 region has 11 residues. Complete variable domain (other parts from reference TRBV30 and TRBJ1-1): SQTIHQWPATLVQPVGSPLSLECTVEGTSNPNLYWYRQAAGRGLQLLFYSVGIGQISSEVPQNLSASRPQDRQFILSSKKLLLSDSGFYLCAWSVGSQAFFGQGTRLTVV.

Concerning this clone itself: Its ends do not fully match the called genes, so a read error is possible. The rearrangement links TRBV25-1 to TRBJ2-6; maybe TRBD2 (5 bases). The germline V gene encodes CDR1 MGHDK and CDR2 SYGVNS. The CDR3 spans 13 residues. The CDR3 bases are TGTGCCAGCAGTGAAGCAGCGGCCAACGGCCTGACTTTC. Its translation: CASSEAAANGLTF.

The chain links TRBV5-4 to TRBJ2-1; TRBD2 might be the D (5 bases). CDR1 and CDR2 (germline): SGHNT, YYREEE (reference sequence). Trimming took 0 bases from V and 5 from J, leaving 9 bases between them. This CDR3 is built from 14 residues. DNA for the CDR3: TGTGCCAGCAGCTTGGGCAGGAGGAACAATGAGCAGTTCTTC. Translating it yields CASSLGRRNNEQFF.

The rearrangement links TRBV28 to TRBJ2-5; TRBD1 is a possible D gene (5 bases). The CDR3 covers 13 residues. V shed 5 bases and J shed 1 base, with 8 bases lying between them. Germline CDR1 MDHEN, CDR2 SYDVKM. The CDR3 reads CASSRQIQETQYF. The DNA of the CDR3 is TGTGCCAGCAGTCGACAGATCCAAGAGACCCAGTACTTC. Supplemented by reference TRBV28 and TRBJ2-5, the full variable domain reads DVKVTQSSRYLVKRTGEKVFLECVQDMDHENMFWYRQDPGLGLRLIYFSYDVKMKEKGDIPEGYSVSREKKERFSLILESASTNQTSMYLCASSRQIQETQYFGPGTRLLVL.

The chain couples TRBV19 to TRBJ1-5, with a possible D match to TRBD1 (5 bases). This CDR3 region has 13 residues. From germline, CDR1 is LNHDA and CDR2 SQIVND (reference sequence). V shed 4 bases and J shed 6 bases, with 10 bases lying between them. The CDR3 coding sequence is TGTGCCAGTAGTACTGACAGAATTCAGCCCCAGCATTTT. Translating gives CASSTDRIQPQHF.

This rearrangement joins TRBV7-9 to TRBJ1-2; TRBD1 is a possible D gene (5 bases). Per the germline V gene, CDR1 is SEHNR and CDR2 is FQNEAQ (reference sequence). V lost 5 bases, J lost 0 bases, and 16 bases lay in between. The CDR3 runs to 16 residues. The CDR3 region is CASSPRRQFSNYGYTF. CDR3 nucleotide sequence: TGTGCCAGCAGCCCCCGAAGACAGTTTTCTAACTATGGCTACACCTTC.

The rearrangement links TRBV5-4 to TRBJ1-1; 8 bases match TRBD1. CDR1 SGHNT and CDR2 YYREEE come from the germline V gene (reference sequence). The CDR3 runs to 15 residues. The V gene end was trimmed by 5 bases and the J gene end by 4 bases; junction bases not matched to a gene: 10. The CDR3 DNA follows: TGTGCCAGCAGTCTGGCCACAGGGGGAGGCACTGAAGCTTTCTTT. This codes for CASSLATGGGTEAFF.

The rearrangement uses TRBV30 and TRBJ1-6, with D possibly TRBD1 on 6 matching bases. This CDR3 spans 13 amino acids. Per the germline V gene, CDR1 is GTSNPN and CDR2 is SVGIG (reference sequence). V was pared by 4 bases and J by 7 bases, with 11 bases between. The CDR3 coding sequence is TGTGCCTGGATGCTGGGGGCGAATTCACCCCTCCACTTT. Translation gives CAWMLGANSPLHF. Full variable domain (outside the CDR3, taken from reference TRBV30 and TRBJ1-6): SQTIHQWPATLVQPVGSPLSLECTVEGTSNPNLYWYRQAAGRGLQLLFYSVGIGQISSEVPQNLSASRPQDRQFILSSKKLLLSDSGFYLCAWMLGANSPLHFGNGTRLTVT.

The chain combines TRBV7-8 with TRBJ2-2; 7 bases agree with TRBD1. The V segment lost 8 bases and the J segment 4 bases; nucleotides outside the gene matches: 4. The CDR3 extends over 13 amino acids. The germline V gene encodes CDR1 SGHVS and CDR2 FQNEAQ. The CDR3 DNA reads TGTGCCAGCGAACAGGGGAGCACCGGGGAGCTGTTTTTT. Protein: CASEQGSTGELFF.

This clone came up a few times. The chain uses TRBV6-4 and TRBJ2-2, with 8 positions matching TRBD1. The CDR3 length is 13 residues. In germline, CDR1 is MRHNA, CDR2 SNTAGT. The junction had 2 bases not matched to a gene; V was cut back by 5 bases and J by 6 bases. The CDR3 reads CASSRQGPGELFF. The CDR3, as DNA: TGTGCCAGCAGTCGACAGGGGCCCGGGGAGCTGTTTTTT.

In this sample, this clone turned up a few times. The chain uses TRBV19 and TRBJ1-1; no clear D. Trimming took 2 bases from V and 0 from J, leaving 10 bases between them. The CDR3 length is 15 residues. CDR1 LNHDA and CDR2 SQIVND come from the germline V gene (reference sequence). The CDR3 DNA is TGTGCCAGTAGTATATCCCTATCCGTGAACACTGAAGCTTTCTTT. The encoded protein is CASSISLSVNTEAFF. Supplemented by reference TRBV19 and TRBJ1-1, the full variable domain reads DGGITQSPKYLFRKEGQNVTLSCEQNLNHDAMYWYRQDPGQGLRLIYYSQIVNDFQKGDIAEGYSVSREKKESFPLTVTSAQKNPTAFYLCASSISLSVNTEAFFGQGTRLTVV.